Each of the 7 T cell receptor beta chains below was sequenced from the same sample in a study of blood T cell repertoires in COVID-19. The method was immunoSEQ multiplex PCR; TCRdb's version includes in-frame clones alone and lacks a portion of them. Of a few hundred thousand clones listed, 88% are singletons. Sequencing was carried out using peripheral blood. These TCRs come from a man between 65 and 85 years old with acute or convalescent COVID-19.

The chain uses TRBV30 and TRBJ1-1; maybe TRBD1 (5 bases). The CDR3 loop spans 13 amino acids. Between the trimmed V and J ends, which lost 3 bases and 6 bases, there was a span of 14 bases. Germline V gene data show CDR1 as GTSNPN and CDR2 as SVGIG (reference sequence). Here the CDR3 reads CAWRITLGAEAFF. The CDR3 DNA follows: TGTGCCTGGAGAATAACCCTAGGGGCTGAAGCTTTCTTT.

This clone showed up just once. DNA for the CDR3: TGTGCCAGCAGCCAAGTGAGCGGGATCAATGAGCAGTTCTTC. Its protein is CASSQVSGINEQFF. The chain employs TRBV3-1 (or the pseudogene TRBV3-2) and TRBJ2-1; TRBD2 aligns across 7 bases. Germline V CDR1 and CDR2: LGHDT, YNNKEL (reference sequence). The CDR3 has 14 residues. V lost 1 base to trimming and J lost 6 bases; unmatched junction nucleotides: 3.

This sequence joins TRBV3-1 (or the pseudogene TRBV3-2) and TRBJ2-6; a possible D gene is TRBD2 (6 bases). Germline-derived CDR1 and CDR2 are LGHDT and YNNKEL (reference sequence). This CDR3 comprises 18 residues. V gave up 2 bases and J gave up 0 bases, with 14 bases separating them. This chain's CDR3 is CASSQWGVRLSGANVLTF. Here the CDR3 DNA reads TGTGCCAGCAGCCAATGGGGGGTTAGGCTCTCTGGGGCCAACGTCCTGACTTTC.

About this clone: At the DNA level, this CDR3 is encoded by other sequences in the same sample as well. The chain carries TRBV7-2 and TRBJ1-4, with D possibly matching TRBD1 (6 bases). This CDR3 is 14 amino acids long. Per the germline V gene, CDR1 is SGHTA and CDR2 is FQGNSA. The ends were cut back, 6 bases at V and 5 bases at J, with 13 bases in the middle. The CDR3 spells CASSTTGTNEKLFF. CDR3 nucleotides: TGTGCCAGCAGTACCACAGGGACCAATGAAAAACTGTTTTTT.

For this clone: One end of the junction does not line up with germline, which may come from a read error. CDR3 loop: CASSQDVYMNTEAFF. The CDR3 DNA sequence: TGTGCCAGCAGTCAAGATGTATATATGAACACTGAAGCTTTCTTT. The chain has TRBV3-1 (or the pseudogene TRBV3-2) and TRBJ1-1; D remains ambiguous. The CDR3 has 15 amino acids. Per the germline V gene, CDR1 is LGHDT and CDR2 is YNNKEL (reference sequence).

This sequence joins TRBV3-1 (or the pseudogene TRBV3-2) and TRBJ1-6; D gene ambiguous. Trimming pared 0 bases from V and 9 bases from J, leaving 21 bases between. Germline V gene data show CDR1 as LGHDT and CDR2 as YNNKEL (reference sequence). The CDR3 totals 18 residues. CDR3 residues: CASSQDQRGSGWISPLHF. CDR3 in DNA: TGTGCCAGCAGCCAAGATCAAAGAGGTTCGGGGTGGATTTCACCCCTCCACTTT.

This rearrangement joins TRBV27 to TRBJ2-7, with TRBD2 identical over 8 bases. J gave up 2 bases and V 5 bases, and 5 bases lay outside the gene matches. The length of the CDR3 is 14 residues. CDR1 MNHEY and CDR2 SMNVEV come from the germline V gene (reference sequence). As DNA, the CDR3 is TGTGCCAGCAGTCCGGGAGGGCGAGCCTACGAGCAGTACTTC. Protein product: CASSPGGRAYEQYF.